This TCR beta chain is drawn from a study of blood T cell repertoires in COVID-19. Turning to the study itself: Acute and convalescent COVID-19 specimens originated in the United States, Italy and Spain.

In the authors' methods: Amplification from reference gene primers served as the basis for estimated nucleated cell counts. Generated by immunoSEQ multiplex PCR, the TCRdb table keeps only in-frame clones and is missing some. The V and J calls and clone size are taken from that table; D and trimming were inferred from the DNA. The sample contains a few hundred thousand clones, around 85% of which appear only once. The germline CDR1 and CDR2 sequences are SGHVS and FQNEAQ. The V and J ends lost 0 bases and 9 bases respectively, with 14 bases between them. The CDR3 is made up of 14 amino acids. The rearrangement links TRBV7-8 to TRBJ2-5; a weak D match, TRBD1 (6 bases). The TCR comes from a human donor in a cohort sampled during active COVID-19. The sequencing input was peripheral blood. Written as DNA, the CDR3 is TGTGCCAGCAGCTTAGCCGGGCCAGGGGAATCCCAGTACTTC. Translated: CASSLAGPGESQYF.